The T cell receptor (beta chain) described here comes from a study of T cell responses to AZD1222 COVID-19 vaccine. Germline V gene data show CDR1 as DFQATT and CDR2 as SNEGSKA (reference sequence). Trimming took 0 bases from V and 10 from J, leaving 7 bases between them. This CDR3 spans 11 amino acids. Broader study findings: Baseline serostatus was positive in only five to seven AZD1222 recipients. Clonal diversity was possibly underestimated, and white British individuals and females predominated among donors.

Some clones are missing from TCRdb's copy, which holds only in-frame ones; the method was immunoSEQ multiplex PCR. This table has 100,000 to 120,000 clones, 88% appearing once. A few counts support this clone. Its specificity is not known. The origin of this receptor is an adult in good health. This chain uses TRBV20-1 with TRBJ1-3, with D hard to call. The input for sequencing was peripheral blood, taken on day 0 of AZD1222 vaccination. CDR3 in DNA: TGCAGTGCTAGAGAGTACGATACCATATATTTT. Amino acids: CSAREYDTIYF.